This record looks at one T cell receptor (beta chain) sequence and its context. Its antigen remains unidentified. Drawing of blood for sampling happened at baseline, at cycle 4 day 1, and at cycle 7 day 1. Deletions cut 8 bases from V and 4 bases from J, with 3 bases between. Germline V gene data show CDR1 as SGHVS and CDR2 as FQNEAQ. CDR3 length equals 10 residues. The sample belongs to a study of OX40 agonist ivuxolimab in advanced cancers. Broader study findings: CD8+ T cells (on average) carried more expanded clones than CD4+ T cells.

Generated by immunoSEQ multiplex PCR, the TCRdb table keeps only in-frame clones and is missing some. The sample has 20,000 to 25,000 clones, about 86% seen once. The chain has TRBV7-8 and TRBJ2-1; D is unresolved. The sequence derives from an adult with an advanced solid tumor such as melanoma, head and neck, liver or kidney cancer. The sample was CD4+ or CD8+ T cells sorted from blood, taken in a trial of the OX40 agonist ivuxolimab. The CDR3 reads CASGYNEQFF. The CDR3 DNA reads TGTGCCAGCGGATACAATGAGCAGTTCTTC.